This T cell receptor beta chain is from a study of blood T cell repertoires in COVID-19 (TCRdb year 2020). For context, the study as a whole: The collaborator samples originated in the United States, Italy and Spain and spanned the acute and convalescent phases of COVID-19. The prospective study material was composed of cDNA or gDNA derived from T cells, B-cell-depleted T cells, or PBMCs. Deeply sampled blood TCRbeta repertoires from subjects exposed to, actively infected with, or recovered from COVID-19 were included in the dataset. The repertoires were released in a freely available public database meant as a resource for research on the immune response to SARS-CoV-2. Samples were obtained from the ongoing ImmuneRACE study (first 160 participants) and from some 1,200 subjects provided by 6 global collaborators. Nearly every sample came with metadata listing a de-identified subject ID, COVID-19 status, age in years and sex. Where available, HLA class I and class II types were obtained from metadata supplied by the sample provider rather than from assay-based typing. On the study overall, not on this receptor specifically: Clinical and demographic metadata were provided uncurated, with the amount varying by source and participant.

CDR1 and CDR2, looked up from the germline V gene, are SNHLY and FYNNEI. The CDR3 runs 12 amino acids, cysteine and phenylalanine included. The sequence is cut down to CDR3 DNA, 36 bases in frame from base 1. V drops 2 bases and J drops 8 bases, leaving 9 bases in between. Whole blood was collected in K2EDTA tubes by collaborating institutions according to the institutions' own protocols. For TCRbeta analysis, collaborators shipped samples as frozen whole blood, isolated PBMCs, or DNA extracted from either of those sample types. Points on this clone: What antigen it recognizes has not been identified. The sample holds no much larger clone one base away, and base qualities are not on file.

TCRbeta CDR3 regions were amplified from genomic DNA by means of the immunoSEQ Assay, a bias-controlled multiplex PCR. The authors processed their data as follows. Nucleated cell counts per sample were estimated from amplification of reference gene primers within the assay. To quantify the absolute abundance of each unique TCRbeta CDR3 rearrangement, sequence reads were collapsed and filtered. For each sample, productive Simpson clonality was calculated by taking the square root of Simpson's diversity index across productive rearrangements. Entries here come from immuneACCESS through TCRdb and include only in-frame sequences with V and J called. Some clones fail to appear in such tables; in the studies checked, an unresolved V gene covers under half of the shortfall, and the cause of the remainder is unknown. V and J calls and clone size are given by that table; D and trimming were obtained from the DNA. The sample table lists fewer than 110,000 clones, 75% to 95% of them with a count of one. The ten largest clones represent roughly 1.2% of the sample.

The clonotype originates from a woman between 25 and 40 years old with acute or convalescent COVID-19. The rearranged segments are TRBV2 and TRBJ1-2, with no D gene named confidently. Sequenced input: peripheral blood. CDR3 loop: CASSENSGGYTF. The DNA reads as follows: TGTGCCAGCAGTGAAAACTCAGGAGGCTACACCTTC.